Listed below are T cell receptor beta chains from one sample, sequenced in a study of beta chain features in type 1 diabetes. Libraries were prepared by immunoSEQ multiplex PCR; TCRdb keeps only in-frame clonotypes and omits some of them. Of 900,000 or so clones in the sample, about 17% were seen once. The sample comprised naive CD4+ T cells from blood. These receptors were taken from a young woman in good health. CDR3s include the opening cysteine and the closing phenylalanine or tryptophan. The order of the fields is V gene, J gene, D gene, clone size, CDR3 DNA, CDR3 protein. D genes are given only for firm matches. Rows give clone size only sometimes, using once, few, many, or a class for an expanded clone.

V gene: TRBV28
J gene: TRBJ1-5
D gene: -
clone size: few
CDR3 DNA: TGTGCCAGCAGTTTGTACTCAGGGGCCCGAGATCAGCCCCAGCATTTT
CDR3 protein: CASSLYSGARDQPQHF

V gene: TRBV7-9
J gene: TRBJ2-3
D gene: -
clone size: -
CDR3 DNA: TGTGCCAGCAGCTTAGCGCTCCCCCCCACAGATACGCAGTATTTT
CDR3 protein: CASSLALPPTDTQYF

V gene: TRBV5-5
J gene: TRBJ2-3
D gene: -
clone size: -
CDR3 DNA: TGTGCCAGCAGCTCCTATTCTACGGGAGATACGCAGTATTTT
CDR3 protein: CASSSYSTGDTQYF

V gene: TRBV15
J gene: TRBJ2-1
D gene: TRBD2
clone size: few
CDR3 DNA: TGTGCCACCAGCGCCTACCTAGCGGATTGGGGGCAGTTCTTC
CDR3 protein: CATSAYLADWGQFF

V gene: TRBV6-5
J gene: TRBJ2-1
D gene: TRBD1
clone size: few
CDR3 DNA: TGTGCCAGCAGGGATCCAGGCCAGGGGGTCGCTGAGCAGTTCTTC
CDR3 protein: CASRDPGQGVAEQFF

V gene: TRBV4-2
J gene: TRBJ2-1
D gene: TRBD2
clone size: few
CDR3 DNA: TGTGCCAGCAGCATCCCTGGAGGTTCGGGGTCTAGCGGGAGACAGTTCTTC
CDR3 protein: CASSIPGGSGSSGRQFF

V gene: TRBV7-3
J gene: TRBJ2-6
D gene: TRBD1
clone size: -
CDR3 DNA: TGTGCCAGCAGCTACAGGGGGGACAGGAATCCTGGGGCCAACGTCCTGACTTTC
CDR3 protein: CASSYRGDRNPGANVLTF

V gene: TRBV7-2
J gene: TRBJ2-1
D gene: TRBD1
clone size: -
CDR3 DNA: TGTGCCAGCAGGCCGCCAGGGGGCTACAATGAGCAGTTCTTC
CDR3 protein: CASRPPGGYNEQFF

V gene: TRBV9
J gene: TRBJ1-2
D gene: TRBD1
clone size: few
CDR3 DNA: TGTGCCAGCAGCGTAGAACCCCTCGGGACAGGGTATGGCTACACCTTC
CDR3 protein: CASSVEPLGTGYGYTF

V gene: TRBV5-6
J gene: TRBJ2-1
D gene: TRBD2
clone size: -
CDR3 DNA: TGTGCCAGCAGCATATCAGCGGGACGGACGGCAGGGGAGCAGTTCTTC
CDR3 protein: CASSISAGRTAGEQFF

V gene: TRBV28
J gene: TRBJ2-3
D gene: TRBD2
clone size: -
CDR3 DNA: TGTGCCAGCAGTTTATGGGGGCTAGCGGGGAATACGCAGTATTTT
CDR3 protein: CASSLWGLAGNTQYF

V gene: TRBV27
J gene: TRBJ1-3
D gene: -
clone size: -
CDR3 DNA: TGTGCCAGCAGTAAACTCCTAGGGACGGCATCTGGAAACACCATATATTTT
CDR3 protein: CASSKLLGTASGNTIYF

V gene: TRBV2
J gene: TRBJ2-1
D gene: -
clone size: -
CDR3 DNA: TGTGCCAGCAGCAGGGACACCTACAATGAGCAGTTCTTC
CDR3 protein: CASSRDTYNEQFF

V gene: TRBV27
J gene: TRBJ2-1
D gene: TRBD2
clone size: -
CDR3 DNA: TGTGCCAGCAGTTACCGGGGACTAGCATACAATGAGCAGTTCTTC
CDR3 protein: CASSYRGLAYNEQFF

V gene: TRBV5-1
J gene: TRBJ2-2
D gene: -
clone size: -
CDR3 DNA: TGCGCCAGCAGCTTGGGGGACGGCACCGGGGAGCTGTTTTTT
CDR3 protein: CASSLGDGTGELFF

V gene: TRBV19
J gene: TRBJ1-2
D gene: -
clone size: few
CDR3 DNA: TGTGCCAGTAGTGAGCAAGCCTATGGCTACACCTTC
CDR3 protein: CASSEQAYGYTF

V gene: TRBV14
J gene: TRBJ1-2
D gene: -
clone size: few
CDR3 DNA: TGTGCCAGCAGCCAAGTTACAAGGAACTATGGCTACACCTTC
CDR3 protein: CASSQVTRNYGYTF

V gene: TRBV21-1
J gene: TRBJ1-4
D gene: -
clone size: few
CDR3 DNA: TGTGCCAGCAGAAGGGAGGAGGAGCGGACTAATGAAAAACTGTTTTTT
CDR3 protein: CASRREEERTNEKLFF

V gene: TRBV5-8
J gene: TRBJ2-6
D gene: TRBD1
clone size: few
CDR3 DNA: TGTGCCAGTGGACAGGGGCGAAACTCTGGGGCCAACGTCCTGACTTTC
CDR3 protein: CASGQGRNSGANVLTF

V gene: TRBV6-5
J gene: TRBJ1-5
D gene: TRBD1
clone size: few
CDR3 DNA: TGTGCCAGCAGTGTGACAGGGATCAATCAGCCCCAGCATTTT
CDR3 protein: CASSVTGINQPQHF

V gene: TRBV4-1
J gene: TRBJ1-3
D gene: -
clone size: few
CDR3 DNA: TGCGCCAGCAGCCAAGGAAGGCAAGGATTGCTCTCTGGAAACACCATATATTTT
CDR3 protein: CASSQGRQGLLSGNTIYF

V gene: TRBV6-6
J gene: TRBJ1-4
D gene: -
clone size: few
CDR3 DNA: TGTGCCAGCACCGCCAGCGTATCCAACCTTAATGAAAAACTGTTTTTT
CDR3 protein: CASTASVSNLNEKLFF

V gene: TRBV19
J gene: TRBJ2-1
D gene: TRBD2
clone size: -
CDR3 DNA: TGTGCCAGTAGTAGACTAGCGGATGACTACAATGAGCAGTTCTTC
CDR3 protein: CASSRLADDYNEQFF

V gene: TRBV9
J gene: TRBJ2-5
D gene: -
clone size: few
CDR3 DNA: TGTGCCAGCAGCCGCCGGGACGACCTGTACTTC
CDR3 protein: CASSRRDDLYF

V gene: TRBV28
J gene: TRBJ2-5
D gene: TRBD2
clone size: -
CDR3 DNA: TGTGCCAGCAGTTTTGGCGGGAGAGGAGAGACCCAGTACTTC
CDR3 protein: CASSFGGRGETQYF

V gene: TRBV5-6
J gene: TRBJ2-7
D gene: -
clone size: -
CDR3 DNA: TGTGCCAGCAGCTTGGTCGGTACCTACGAGCAGTACTTC
CDR3 protein: CASSLVGTYEQYF

V gene: TRBV10-3
J gene: TRBJ2-1
D gene: TRBD2
clone size: few
CDR3 DNA: TGTGCCATCAGAGGAGCGCGGGAGCCCTACAATGAGCAGTTCTTC
CDR3 protein: CAIRGAREPYNEQFF

V gene: TRBV7-2
J gene: TRBJ2-1
D gene: -
clone size: few
CDR3 DNA: TGTGCCAGCAGCTTAGCGACGACGAGCTCCTACAATGAGCAGTTCTTC
CDR3 protein: CASSLATTSSYNEQFF

V gene: TRBV4-3
J gene: TRBJ2-7
D gene: TRBD2
clone size: few
CDR3 DNA: TGCGCCAGCAGCCAAGCTACGGCGGGAGCCTCGGGCTACGAGCAGTACTTC
CDR3 protein: CASSQATAGASGYEQYF

V gene: TRBV28
J gene: TRBJ2-1
D gene: -
clone size: -
CDR3 DNA: TGTGCCAGCAGGGAAAGGGCCGGTGAGCAGTTCTTC
CDR3 protein: CASRERAGEQFF

V gene: TRBV7-8
J gene: TRBJ1-5
D gene: -
clone size: -
CDR3 DNA: TGTGCCAGCAGCTTAATGTCCGGGGGCAACAATCAGCCCCAGCATTTT
CDR3 protein: CASSLMSGGNNQPQHF

V gene: TRBV4-3
J gene: TRBJ2-2
D gene: -
clone size: -
CDR3 DNA: TGCGCCAGCAGCCAAGCCCGGGGACTTTCCCGGGCCGGGGAGCTGTTTTTT
CDR3 protein: CASSQARGLSRAGELFF

V gene: TRBV9
J gene: TRBJ2-2
D gene: -
clone size: -
CDR3 DNA: TGTGCCAGCAGCGTATCCACCAGGGGTTCCGGGGAGCTGTTTTTT
CDR3 protein: CASSVSTRGSGELFF

V gene: TRBV28
J gene: TRBJ2-7
D gene: TRBD1
clone size: -
CDR3 DNA: TGTGCCAGCAGAGGACAGGCAAGCTCCTACGAGCAGTACTTC
CDR3 protein: CASRGQASSYEQYF